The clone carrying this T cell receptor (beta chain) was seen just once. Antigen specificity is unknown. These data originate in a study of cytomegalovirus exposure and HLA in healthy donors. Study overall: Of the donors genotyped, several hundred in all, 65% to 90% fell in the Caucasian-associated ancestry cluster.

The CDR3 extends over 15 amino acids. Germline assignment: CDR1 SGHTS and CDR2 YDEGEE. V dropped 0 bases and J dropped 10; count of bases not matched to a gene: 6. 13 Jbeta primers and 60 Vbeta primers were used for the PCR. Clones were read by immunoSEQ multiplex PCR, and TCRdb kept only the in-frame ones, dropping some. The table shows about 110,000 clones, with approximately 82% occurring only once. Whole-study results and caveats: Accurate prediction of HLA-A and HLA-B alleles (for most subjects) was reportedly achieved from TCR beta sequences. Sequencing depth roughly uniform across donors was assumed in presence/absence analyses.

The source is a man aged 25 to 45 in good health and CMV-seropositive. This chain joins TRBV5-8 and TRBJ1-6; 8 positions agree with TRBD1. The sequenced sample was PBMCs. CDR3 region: CASSLVRTGKSPLHF. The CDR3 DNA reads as TGTGCCAGCAGCTTGGTGCGGACAGGGAAGTCACCCCTCCACTTT.